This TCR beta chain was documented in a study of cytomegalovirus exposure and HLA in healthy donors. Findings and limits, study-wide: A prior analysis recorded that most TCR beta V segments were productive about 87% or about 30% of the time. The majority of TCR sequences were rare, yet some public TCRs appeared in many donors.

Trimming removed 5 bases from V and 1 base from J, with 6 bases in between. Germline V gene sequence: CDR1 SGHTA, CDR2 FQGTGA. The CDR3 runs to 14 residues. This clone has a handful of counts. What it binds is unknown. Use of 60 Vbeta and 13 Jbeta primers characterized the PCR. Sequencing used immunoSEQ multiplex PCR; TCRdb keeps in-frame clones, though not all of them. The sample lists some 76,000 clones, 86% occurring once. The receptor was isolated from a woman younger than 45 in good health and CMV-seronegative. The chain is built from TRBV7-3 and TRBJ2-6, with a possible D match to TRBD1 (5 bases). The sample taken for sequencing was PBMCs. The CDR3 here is CASSQGSGANVLTF. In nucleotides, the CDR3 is TGTGCCAGCAGCCAGGGATCTGGGGCCAACGTCCTGACTTTC.